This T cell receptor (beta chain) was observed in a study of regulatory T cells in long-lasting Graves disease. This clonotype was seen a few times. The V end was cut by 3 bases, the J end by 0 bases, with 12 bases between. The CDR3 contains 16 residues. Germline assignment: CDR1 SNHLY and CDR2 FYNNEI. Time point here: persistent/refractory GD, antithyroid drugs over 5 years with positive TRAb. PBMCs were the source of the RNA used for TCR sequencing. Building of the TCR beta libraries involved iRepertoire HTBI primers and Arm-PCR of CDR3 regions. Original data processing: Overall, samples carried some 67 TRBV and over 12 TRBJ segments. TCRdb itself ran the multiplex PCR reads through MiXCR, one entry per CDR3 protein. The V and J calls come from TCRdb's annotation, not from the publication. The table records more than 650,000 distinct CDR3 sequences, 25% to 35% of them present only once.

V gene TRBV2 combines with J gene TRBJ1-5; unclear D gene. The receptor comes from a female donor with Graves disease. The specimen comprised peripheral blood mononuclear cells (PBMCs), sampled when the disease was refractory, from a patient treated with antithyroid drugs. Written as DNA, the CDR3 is TGTGCCAGCAGTGACGACGGAATAAATAGCAATCAGCCCCAGCATTTT. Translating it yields CASSDDGINSNQPQHF.